This T cell receptor (beta chain) derives from a study of control samples from healthy donors and cancer patients. Assay: immunoSEQ multiplex PCR; the TCRdb copy retains only in-frame clones and omits some. The sample contains 100,000 to 150,000 clones, roughly 90% of which appear only once. The germline CDR1 and CDR2 sequences are MNHEY and SMNVEV (reference sequence). This CDR3 contains 15 residues. V shed 4 bases and J 8 bases; nucleotides not matched to a gene: 8. The sequence was obtained from a man aged 50 or older in good health. Specimen: blood. This sequence joins TRBV27 and TRBJ1-4; 9 positions match TRBD1. The CDR3 protein is CASSSFGTGREKLFF. Written as DNA, the CDR3 is TGTGCCAGCAGTTCTTTCGGGACAGGGAGGGAAAAACTGTTTTTT.